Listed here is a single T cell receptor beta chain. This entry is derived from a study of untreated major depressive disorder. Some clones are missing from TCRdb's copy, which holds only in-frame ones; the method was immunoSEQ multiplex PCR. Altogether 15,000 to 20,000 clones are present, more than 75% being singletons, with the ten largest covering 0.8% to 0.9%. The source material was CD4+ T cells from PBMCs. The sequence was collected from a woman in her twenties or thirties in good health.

CDR3 DNA sequence: TGCGCCAGCAGCTTAGGGCGGGAGGCCTCCTACGAGCAGTACTTC. Translation gives CASSLGREASYEQYF. The rearrangement uses TRBV5-1 and TRBJ2-7; 8 bases align to TRBD2. The CDR3 covers 15 residues. The junction had 4 bases not matched to a gene; V was cut back by 2 bases and J by 0 bases. Germline V lookup: CDR1 SGHRS, CDR2 YFSETQ.